The source of this TCR beta chain is a study of OX40 agonist ivuxolimab in advanced cancers. Study information: The patients got ivuxolimab, which is an agonistic anti-OX40 (CD134) antibody. Aged 23 to 79 with a mean of approximately 57 years, they were about 78% male. Study-level points and caveats: At 0.1 to 3.0 mg/kg, clonal expansion of CD4+ and CD8+ blood T cells had occurred by week 6.

This clone was counted once. The antigen is not known. The junction had 6 bases not matched to a gene; V was cut back by 4 bases and J by 0 bases. From germline, CDR1 is MNHEY and CDR2 SMNVEV (reference sequence). The CDR3 runs to 17 residues. Sequencing used immunoSEQ multiplex PCR; TCRdb keeps in-frame clones, though not all of them. Of 85,000 to 100,000 clones detected, about 90% appear once; the ten largest clones hold about 4.5%. The sequencing used CD4+ or CD8+ T cells sorted from blood, collected in a trial of the OX40 agonist ivuxolimab. This TCR was sampled from an adult with an advanced solid tumor such as melanoma, head and neck, liver or kidney cancer. The chain uses TRBV27 and TRBJ2-7, with 13 bases matching TRBD2. The CDR3 spells CASSSLAGGPSSYEQYF. Written as DNA, the CDR3 is TGTGCCAGCAGTTCACTAGCGGGAGGGCCAAGCTCCTACGAGCAGTACTTC.